The 29 T cell receptor beta chains presented below share a single source sample, sequenced in a study of CD8 T cells in ankylosing spondylitis. Their cognate antigens are unknown. General study points: Seemingly distinctive of ankylosing spondylitis blood was a TCR beta motif formed by eight highly homologous variants.

TCRdb redid the calling of the 5' RACE reads with MiXCR, one entry per CDR3 protein. The sample contains about 480,000 distinct CDR3 sequences, roughly a sixth of which appear only once. Sequencing used blood, either unsorted or a sorted T cell fraction (not recorded which). The receptor source for this set is a male donor with ankylosing spondylitis.

The chain links TRBV28 to TRBJ1-2; D is uncertain. Germline V gene lookup returns CDR1 MDHEN and CDR2 SYDVKM. Trimming cost V 5 bases and J 4 bases, with 14 bases left between them. The length of the CDR3 is 14 residues. The CDR3 coding sequence is TGTGCCAGCAGTACCCTTGACGTTAGCTATGGCTACACCTTC. This gives the protein CASSTLDVSYGYTF.

This clonotype was counted many times. The rearrangement uses TRBV11-2 and TRBJ2-1; 7 bases are shared with TRBD1. V was clipped by 3 bases and J by 4 bases; unmatched bases: 15. This CDR3 has 18 residues. The germline gives CDR1 SGHAT, CDR2 FQNNGV. CDR3 DNA sequence: TGTGCCAGCAGCTTTCGACAGGGTACGACTTTCGTGTACAATGAGCAGTTCTTC. This translates into CASSFRQGTTFVYNEQFF. Using reference TRBV11-2 and TRBJ2-1 for the parts outside the CDR3, the full variable domain is EAGVAQSPRYKIIEKRQSVAFWCNPISGHATLYWYQQILGQGPKLLIQFQNNGVVDDSQLPKDRFSAERLKGVDSTLKIQPAKLEDSAVYLCASSFRQGTTFVYNEQFFGPGTRLTVL.

The chain recombines TRBV7-9 with TRBJ2-3; 7 bases fit TRBD2. The CDR3 runs 16 residues. The ends lost 2 bases at V and 0 bases at J; junction bases unmatched: 5. Germline V CDR1 and CDR2: SEHNR, FQNEAQ (reference sequence). CDR3 bases: TGTGCCAGCAGCTTATCCGCGCGGGAGAGCACAGATACGCAGTATTTT. This codes for CASSLSARESTDTQYF.

This clonotype turned up a few times. CDR3 sequence reads: CASSRGGRATYNEQFF. CDR3 nucleotide sequence: TGCGCCAGCTCCCGGGGCGGGAGGGCCACCTACAATGAGCAGTTCTTC. The rearrangement uses TRBV5-1 and TRBJ2-1, with 9 bases that match TRBD2. The germline V gene has CDR1 SGHRS and CDR2 YFSETQ. This CDR3 has 16 residues. With 7 bases clipped from V and 2 bases from J, the junction kept 10 bases outside the gene matches. The entire variable domain, with the rest obtained from reference TRBV5-1 and TRBJ2-1, is as follows: KAGVTQTPRYLIKTRGQQVTLSCSPISGHRSVSWYQQTPGQGLQFLFEYFSETQRNKGNFPGRFSGRQFSNSRSEMNVSTLELGDSALYLCASSRGGRATYNEQFFGPGTRLTVL.

The table lists this clonotype with a few counts. The chain is built from TRBV7-8 and TRBJ1-1; a possible D gene is TRBD1 (6 bases). Germline CDR1 SGHVS, CDR2 FQNEAQ. CDR3 length: 13 residues. With 5 bases removed from V and 3 bases from J, the gap between germline ends came to 10 bases. CDR3 bases: TGTGCCAGCAGCGTACAGGGTTACACTGAAGCTTTCTTT. This codes for CASSVQGYTEAFF.

The CDR3 protein is CAIRGGQTPEQYF. The CDR3 DNA sequence: TGTGCCATCAGGGGGGGACAGACTCCCGAGCAGTACTTC. This chain connects TRBV10-3 to TRBJ2-7, with D perhaps matching TRBD1 (7 bases). Germline lookup yields CDR1 ENHRY and CDR2 SYGVKD. Trimming shortened V by 6 bases and J by 6 bases, and 15 bases separated the two germline ends. The CDR3 is made up of 13 amino acids.

The rearrangement uses TRBV20-1 and TRBJ2-1; 9 bases are a match to TRBD2. V shed 3 bases and J 4 bases; nucleotides not matched to a gene: 1. This CDR3 is built from 13 residues. Per germline, CDR1 DFQATT and CDR2 SNEGSKA (reference sequence). The DNA of the CDR3 is TGCAGTGCTAGGGCGGGAGGGTACAATGAGCAGTTCTTC. This sequence encodes CSARAGGYNEQFF.

This clonotype was counted only a few times. This chain connects TRBV12-3 or TRBV12-4 to TRBJ2-3; TRBD1 agrees at 7 bases. V trimming: 3 bases; J trimming: 3 bases; junction bases outside the gene matches: 3. CDR3 length: 14 residues. In DNA, the CDR3 is TGTGCCAGCAGTTTTACAGGGGAAACAGATACGCAGTATTTT. Amino acid sequence: CASSFTGETDTQYF.

The genes are TRBV27 and TRBJ2-1; the match to TRBD1 covers 10 bases. Germline V gives CDR1 MNHEY, CDR2 SMNVEV (reference sequence). With 6 bases clipped from V and 3 bases from J, the junction kept 5 bases outside the gene matches. The CDR3 runs to 15 residues. The CDR3, as DNA: TGTGCCAGCAGCACCGGGACAGGGGTCTACAATGAGCAGTTCTTC. Amino acids: CASSTGTGVYNEQFF.

This rearrangement joins TRBV20-1 to TRBJ1-3; no firm D call. The length of the CDR3 is 13 residues. The germline gives CDR1 DFQATT, CDR2 SNEGSKA (reference sequence). V was trimmed by 3 bases and J by 2 bases, leaving 8 bases between them. The CDR3 reads CSASSQAGNTIYF. The CDR3 DNA is TGCAGTGCTAGTTCTCAGGCTGGAAACACCATATATTTT.

This clonotype was detected ten times or more. This rearrangement joins TRBV2 to TRBJ2-3, with no clear D. The CDR3 totals 14 residues. V was shortened by 3 bases and J by 0 bases, with 7 bases between the two germline ends. Germline V lookup: CDR1 SNHLY, CDR2 FYNNEI. The CDR3: CASSEAASTDTQYF. CDR3 bases: TGTGCCAGCAGTGAGGCAGCTAGCACAGATACGCAGTATTTT.

The genes are TRBV20-1 and TRBJ2-7; 8 nucleotides align to TRBD1. The CDR3 has 13 residues. With 3 bases clipped from V and 5 bases from J, the junction kept 6 bases outside the gene matches. CDR1 is DFQATT, CDR2 SNEGSKA, per germline (reference sequence). The CDR3 coding sequence is TGCAGTGCTAGGGACAGGGTTTCCCACGAGCAGTACTTC. This sequence encodes CSARDRVSHEQYF.

The chain is built from TRBV6-2 or TRBV6-3 and TRBJ1-1; D is ambiguous. Germline V gives CDR1 MNHEY, CDR2 SVGEGT. The length of the CDR3 is 14 residues. Deletions cut 0 bases from V and 3 bases from J, with 8 bases between. CDR3: CASSYSAYDTEAFF. In DNA form, the CDR3 reads TGTGCCAGCAGTTACTCAGCCTACGACACTGAAGCTTTCTTT.

This clonotype was counted once. The chain carries TRBV28 and TRBJ1-1; D ambiguous. V was pared by 6 bases and J by 5 bases, with 10 bases between. The CDR3 length is 12 residues. The germline CDR1 and CDR2 sequences are MDHEN and SYDVKM. In DNA form, the CDR3 reads TGTGCCAGCAGCCCCAGGCGGACTGAAGCTTTCTTT. The encoded protein is CASSPRRTEAFF.

This rearrangement joins TRBV30 to TRBJ1-1, with D possibly matching TRBD1 (6 bases). The CDR3 covers 12 residues. Trimming left V 2 bases short and J 8 bases short, with 12 bases between. CDR1 is GTSNPN and CDR2 is SVGIG in the germline V gene (reference sequence). In nucleotides, the CDR3 is TGTGCCTGGAGTCGCTACAGGGACGAAGCTTTCTTT. This sequence encodes CAWSRYRDEAFF.

This clonotype turned up a few times. The V gene is TRBV7-2, the J gene TRBJ1-1; TRBD1 matches 7 bases. The CDR3 runs to 17 residues. J lost 0 bases, V lost 5 bases, and 12 bases had no gene match. The V gene's germline CDR1 is SGHTA and CDR2 FQGNSA. CDR3 coding DNA: TGTGCCAGCAGCATTAAACAGGGGATCAAGATGAACACTGAAGCTTTCTTT. Protein sequence: CASSIKQGIKMNTEAFF.

This clonotype occurred many times. This chain uses TRBV7-3 with TRBJ2-6; D is ambiguous. This CDR3 region has 16 residues. CDR1 and CDR2 from the germline V gene are SGHTA and FQGTGA. Trimming left V 5 bases short and J 0 bases short, with 11 bases between. CDR3 coding DNA: TGTGCCAGCAGCGCTTTACAGCTCTCTGGGGCCAACGTCCTGACTTTC. Translating gives CASSALQLSGANVLTF.

This clonotype was counted between two and nine times. In DNA, the CDR3 is TGTGCCAGCAGCGTGGAGGGAGGGGTAACCGGGGAGCTGTTTTTT. The encoded protein is CASSVEGGVTGELFF. This chain connects TRBV9 to TRBJ2-2; TRBD2 aligns across 7 bases. Trimming took 2 bases from V and 5 from J; bases not matched to a gene: 6. Germline CDR1 and CDR2: SGDLS and YYNGEE. The CDR3 extends over 15 amino acids.

The J gene is TRBJ2-7, the V gene TRBV10-3; 9 bases line up with TRBD1. This CDR3 region has 15 residues. Per germline, CDR1 ENHRY and CDR2 SYGVKD. V gave up 3 bases and J gave up 4 bases; unmatched junction bases: 7. CDR3 DNA sequence: TGTGCCATCAGTGACAACAGGGGGCTAGGGTACGAGCAGTACTTC. This codes for CAISDNRGLGYEQYF.

Concerning this clonotype: A read error may produce the germline difference seen at one junction end. This chain connects TRBV3-1 to TRBJ1-2; 7 bases agree with TRBD1. Germline V CDR1 and CDR2: LGHDT, YNNKEL (reference sequence). The CDR3 is made up of 12 amino acids. This CDR3 reads CASRPGTASPIF. CDR3 coding DNA: TGTGCCAGCAGACCCGGGACAGCCTCTCCCATCTTC. Using reference TRBV3-1 and TRBJ1-2 for the parts outside the CDR3, the full variable domain is DTAVSQTPKYLVTQMGNDKSIKCEQNLGHDTMYWYKQDSKKFLKIMFSYNNKELIINETVPNRFSPKSPDKAHLNLHINSLELGDSAVYFCASRPGTASPIFGSGTRLTVV.

This clonotype was counted only a few times. CDR3 residues: CATYTPGARSYNEQFF. The CDR3 DNA follows: TGTGCCACATACACCCCGGGAGCCAGATCCTACAATGAGCAGTTCTTC. This chain links TRBV28 with TRBJ2-1, with a weak D call TRBD2 (6 bases). Trimming took off 10 bases at V and 1 base at J, with 20 bases between the two ends. CDR1 is MDHEN and CDR2 is SYDVKM in the germline V gene. CDR3 size: 16 residues.

This clonotype was counted only a few times. This chain uses TRBV2 with TRBJ2-1; TRBD2 matches 7 bases. V dropped 7 bases and J dropped 4; count of bases not matched to a gene: 7. The length of the CDR3 is 14 residues. The germline V gene has CDR1 SNHLY and CDR2 FYNNEI. CDR3 sequence reads: CASTSAGVYNEQFF. DNA of the CDR3: TGTGCCAGCACTTCGGCGGGGGTATACAATGAGCAGTTCTTC.

The chain carries TRBV15 and TRBJ1-5; perhaps TRBD1 as D (5 bases). Germline values: CDR1 LNHNV, CDR2 YYDKDF (reference sequence). The CDR3 is 14 amino acids. Trimming stripped 2 bases from V and 10 bases from J, with 15 bases between. The CDR3 protein is CATSRNKGIIPQHF. Here the CDR3 DNA reads TGTGCCACCAGCAGAAACAAGGGGATTATTCCCCAGCATTTT.

This clonotype was seen a few times. This rearrangement joins TRBV5-1 to TRBJ2-7, with D maybe TRBD1 (6 bases). The CDR3 has 15 residues. The germline V gene encodes CDR1 SGHRS and CDR2 YFSETQ. The germline V and J ends were trimmed by 1 base and 2 bases, with 13 bases remaining between them. CDR3 residues: CASSLSTGAPYEQYF. The CDR3 nucleotides are TGCGCCAGCAGCTTGTCGACAGGAGCCCCCTACGAGCAGTACTTC.

The V gene is TRBV5-6, the J gene TRBJ2-3; possible D gene TRBD1, 6 bases. Germline CDR1 is SGHDT and CDR2 is YYEEEE. The germline V and J ends were trimmed by 2 bases and 6 bases, with 10 bases remaining between them. This CDR3 has 13 amino acids. As DNA, the CDR3 is TGTGCCAGCAGCTTCTTGAGGGGGGATACGCAGTATTTT. Encoded protein: CASSFLRGDTQYF.

This clonotype was detected ten times or more. This chain joins TRBV29-1 and TRBJ1-1; D ambiguous. There are 10 residues in the CDR3. The germline V and J ends were trimmed by 7 bases and 1 base, with 4 bases remaining between them. Germline CDR1 reads SQVTM; CDR2 reads ANQGSEA. CDR3 bases: TGCAGCGCTTCGAACACTGAAGCTTTCTTT. Translated, it gives CSASNTEAFF. The full variable domain, rest sourced from reference TRBV29-1 and TRBJ1-1, is SAVISQKPSRDICQRGTSLTIQCQVDSQVTMMFWYRQQPGQSLTLIATANQGSEATYESGFVIDKFPISRPNLTFSTLTVSNMSPEDSSIYLCSASNTEAFFGQGTRLTVV.

This clonotype was observed at least ten times. J is TRBJ2-7 and V is TRBV10-3, with D possibly TRBD2 on 5 matching bases. Germline loops: CDR1 ENHRY, CDR2 SYGVKD. The germline V and J ends were trimmed by 6 bases and 2 bases, with 17 bases remaining between them. This CDR3 is built from 15 residues. The CDR3 nucleotides read TGTGCCATCAGCCGAGACTCTTCCGGGGCCTACGAGCAGTACTTC. The encoded protein is CAISRDSSGAYEQYF.

This clonotype came up a few times. V usage is TRBV6-5 and J usage is TRBJ1-1; no clear D gene. The CDR3 totals 15 residues. CDR1 and CDR2 from the germline V gene are MNHEY and SVGAGI. V lost 2 bases and J lost 2, with 12 bases in between. The CDR3 sequence: CASSYGGEANTEAFF. As DNA, the CDR3 is TGTGCCAGCAGTTACGGCGGGGAGGCCAACACTGAAGCTTTCTTT.

This clonotype has more than one count but fewer than ten. The chain links TRBV28 to TRBJ1-5, with D unclear. The germline V gene has CDR1 MDHEN and CDR2 SYDVKM. V lost 2 bases, J lost 5 bases, and 13 bases lay in between. CDR3 length: 15 amino acids. This CDR3 reads CASSLRVAPDQPQHF. CDR3 in DNA: TGTGCCAGCAGTTTAAGGGTGGCCCCCGATCAGCCCCAGCATTTT.